Listed below are T cell receptor beta chains from one sample, sequenced in a study of blood T cell repertoires in COVID-19. TCRdb keeps only in-frame clones here, not all; method: immunoSEQ multiplex PCR. The sample comprises about 69,000 clones, 79% of which are singletons, and roughly 44% rests with the top ten. Material: peripheral blood. The receptors originated from a human donor in a cohort sampled during active COVID-19. CDR3s leave out the opening cysteine and the closing phenylalanine or tryptophan. A D gene is named only where the DNA matches it firmly. The listing skips clone size in some rows; elsewhere it reads once, few, many or a size class.

abundance: .
v_gene: TRBV3-1/TRBV3-2
j_gene: TRBJ1-2
d_gene: .
CDR3aa: ASSHTNYGYT

abundance: few
v_gene: TRBV28
j_gene: TRBJ2-2
d_gene: TRBD1
CDR3aa: AGGTGGMSGELF

abundance: .
v_gene: TRBV5-4
j_gene: TRBJ2-1
d_gene: TRBD2
CDR3aa: ASSLESGRAYNEQF

abundance: .
v_gene: TRBV28
j_gene: TRBJ2-3
d_gene: .
CDR3aa: ASSLYSGGTDTQY

abundance: .
v_gene: TRBV6-6
j_gene: TRBJ2-3
d_gene: TRBD1
CDR3aa: ASSQTLQGAAADTQY

abundance: once
v_gene: TRBV7-6
j_gene: TRBJ1-2
d_gene: .
CDR3aa: ASSLGPPTGLANYGYT

abundance: .
v_gene: TRBV13
j_gene: TRBJ2-7
d_gene: .
CDR3aa: ASSLRQTVSYEQY

abundance: .
v_gene: TRBV28
j_gene: TRBJ1-4
d_gene: TRBD1
CDR3aa: ASSSRQGAREKLF

abundance: .
v_gene: TRBV6-5
j_gene: TRBJ1-1
d_gene: .
CDR3aa: ASSDRTEAF

abundance: few
v_gene: TRBV6-5
j_gene: TRBJ2-7
d_gene: TRBD1
CDR3aa: ASSYDRGHEQY

abundance: .
v_gene: TRBV5-1
j_gene: TRBJ1-4
d_gene: TRBD1
CDR3aa: ASSLTGGREKLF

abundance: .
v_gene: TRBV20-1
j_gene: TRBJ1-1
d_gene: .
CDR3aa: SASRGGTEAF

abundance: .
v_gene: TRBV14
j_gene: TRBJ1-2
d_gene: .
CDR3aa: ASSQVHGAGGYT

abundance: .
v_gene: TRBV28
j_gene: TRBJ2-3
d_gene: TRBD2
CDR3aa: ASSLGVASGNTDTQY

abundance: .
v_gene: TRBV11-2
j_gene: TRBJ2-1
d_gene: TRBD2
CDR3aa: ASSSTSGLYNEQF

abundance: .
v_gene: TRBV7-8
j_gene: TRBJ2-3
d_gene: TRBD2
CDR3aa: ASSPGGTSGLTDTQY

abundance: once
v_gene: TRBV2
j_gene: TRBJ2-7
d_gene: TRBD2
CDR3aa: ASKDGLGGYEQY

abundance: .
v_gene: TRBV9
j_gene: TRBJ2-7
d_gene: .
CDR3aa: ASSVAGAATSYEQY

abundance: once
v_gene: TRBV30
j_gene: TRBJ1-4
d_gene: TRBD1
CDR3aa: AWSVLGTGEKLF

abundance: .
v_gene: TRBV2
j_gene: TRBJ2-7
d_gene: TRBD1
CDR3aa: ASSRDRGYEQY

abundance: .
v_gene: TRBV27
j_gene: TRBJ2-5
d_gene: TRBD2
CDR3aa: ASSLSRLAETQY

abundance: .
v_gene: TRBV10-3
j_gene: TRBJ2-5
d_gene: TRBD2
CDR3aa: AIGLAEETQY

abundance: .
v_gene: TRBV5-4
j_gene: TRBJ1-6
d_gene: TRBD1
CDR3aa: ASNMGGQLNNSPLH

abundance: .
v_gene: TRBV7-2
j_gene: TRBJ2-7
d_gene: TRBD2
CDR3aa: ASSLVGGTSGIALY

abundance: .
v_gene: TRBV12-2
j_gene: TRBJ1-4
d_gene: .
CDR3aa: ASRLVQGKDLEEKLF

abundance: .
v_gene: TRBV11-2
j_gene: TRBJ2-7
d_gene: TRBD2
CDR3aa: ASSLGGSSYEQY

abundance: .
v_gene: TRBV24-1
j_gene: TRBJ2-3
d_gene: .
CDR3aa: ATSEPADITDTQY

abundance: .
v_gene: TRBV24-1
j_gene: TRBJ2-5
d_gene: TRBD2
CDR3aa: ATSDFVLAGGLETQY

abundance: .
v_gene: TRBV12-3/TRBV12-4
j_gene: TRBJ1-1
d_gene: TRBD1
CDR3aa: ASSPTGPEAF

abundance: .
v_gene: TRBV7-9
j_gene: TRBJ2-2
d_gene: TRBD1
CDR3aa: ASSFTGGTGELF

abundance: .
v_gene: TRBV30
j_gene: TRBJ2-1
d_gene: TRBD2
CDR3aa: AWTLAGDLYNEQF

abundance: .
v_gene: TRBV7-2
j_gene: TRBJ2-3
d_gene: TRBD2
CDR3aa: ASSLYGAGGTDTQY

abundance: .
v_gene: TRBV6-5
j_gene: TRBJ2-3
d_gene: .
CDR3aa: ASSYSRLGADTQY

abundance: .
v_gene: TRBV6-5
j_gene: TRBJ1-3
d_gene: .
CDR3aa: ASRKLGNTIY

abundance: .
v_gene: TRBV6-1
j_gene: TRBJ2-1
d_gene: TRBD2
CDR3aa: ASSETGGRAYNEQF

abundance: .
v_gene: TRBV24-1
j_gene: TRBJ2-2
d_gene: TRBD2
CDR3aa: ATSAPGTSGRARGTGELF

abundance: .
v_gene: TRBV6-6
j_gene: TRBJ2-3
d_gene: .
CDR3aa: ASKLSATTDTQY

abundance: once
v_gene: TRBV19
j_gene: TRBJ1-1
d_gene: .
CDR3aa: ASSIGHTEAF

abundance: .
v_gene: TRBV29-1
j_gene: TRBJ2-1
d_gene: .
CDR3aa: SVEEGGFKQF

abundance: .
v_gene: TRBV10-2
j_gene: TRBJ2-7
d_gene: .
CDR3aa: ASSESTGLLGVEQY

abundance: .
v_gene: TRBV3-1/TRBV3-2
j_gene: TRBJ2-1
d_gene: TRBD2
CDR3aa: ASSISGSRSYNEQF

abundance: .
v_gene: TRBV10-3
j_gene: TRBJ2-1
d_gene: TRBD2
CDR3aa: AISESSGGPSSYNEQF

abundance: .
v_gene: TRBV24-1
j_gene: TRBJ1-1
d_gene: .
CDR3aa: ATSDSGEAF

abundance: .
v_gene: TRBV24-1
j_gene: TRBJ1-2
d_gene: .
CDR3aa: ATSDLQGGIAGYT

abundance: .
v_gene: TRBV6-6
j_gene: TRBJ2-3
d_gene: TRBD2
CDR3aa: ASSRFAFTSGGSPSTDTQY